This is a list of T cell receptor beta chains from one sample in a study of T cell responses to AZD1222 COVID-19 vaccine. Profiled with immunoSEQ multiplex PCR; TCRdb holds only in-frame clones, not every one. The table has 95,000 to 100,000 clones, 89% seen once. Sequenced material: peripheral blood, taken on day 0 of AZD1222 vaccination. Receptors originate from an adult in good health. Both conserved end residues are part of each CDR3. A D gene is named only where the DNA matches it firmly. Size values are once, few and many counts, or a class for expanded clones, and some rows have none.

TGCAGTGCAAACAGGGGAGAGGGCTACACCTTC,CSANRGEGYTF,TRBD1,TRBJ1-2,TRBV20-1,-
TGTGCCTGGAGCGGGGGATTGGGTTACAATCAGCCCCAGCATTTT,CAWSGGLGYNQPQHF,-,TRBJ1-5,TRBV30,-
TGTGCCAGCTCACCGGGCAGGTCAGACTCTGACTCCTACAATGAGCAGTTCTTC,CASSPGRSDSDSYNEQFF,-,TRBJ2-1,TRBV18,-
TGTGCCAGCAGCTTCCACCAAGAGGGGACGAACACTGAAGCTTTCTTT,CASSFHQEGTNTEAFF,-,TRBJ1-1,TRBV7-2,-
TGTGCCAGCAGCCCTCACCGGGCGGCGACCAGTGAGCAGTTCTTC,CASSPHRAATSEQFF,-,TRBJ2-1,TRBV9,-
TGCGCCAGCAGCCAAGGGTCAGGGGCATCGAACACTGAAGCTTTCTTT,CASSQGSGASNTEAFF,-,TRBJ1-1,TRBV4-3,-
TGTGCCAGCTCATTGAGCTCCGACATAAGAGATCAGCCCCAGCATTTT,CASSLSSDIRDQPQHF,-,TRBJ1-5,TRBV18,-
TGTGCCACCAGCAGAGATAAACCTCCCCGCACAGATACGCAGTATTTT,CATSRDKPPRTDTQYF,-,TRBJ2-3,TRBV15,-
TGCAGCGTTGCAGGGGGCCCTGAGCAGTTCTTC,CSVAGGPEQFF,TRBD1,TRBJ2-1,TRBV29-1,once
TGTGCCAGCAGCGTAGGCAGGGGGAATGAAAAACTGTTTTTT,CASSVGRGNEKLFF,TRBD1,TRBJ1-4,TRBV9,-
TGCAGTGCTAGTTACAATCTCGATCAGCCCCAGCATTTT,CSASYNLDQPQHF,-,TRBJ1-5,TRBV20-1,-
TGCAGCGTTCTCCCCCTAGAAGAAGGGGGGGATGAGCAGTTCTTC,CSVLPLEEGGDEQFF,-,TRBJ2-1,TRBV29-1,-
TGTGCCAGCAGACAAACAAGCGGAACGGCCTACGAGCAGTACTTC,CASRQTSGTAYEQYF,-,TRBJ2-7,TRBV7-9,-
TGTGCCAGCAGCTTAGTCGGCAGCTCCTACGAGCAGTACTTC,CASSLVGSSYEQYF,-,TRBJ2-7,TRBV7-8,-
TGTGCCAGTAGTAGTGTGAGGCACACTGAAGCTTTCTTT,CASSSVRHTEAFF,-,TRBJ1-1,TRBV19,once
TGTGCCAGCAGTCCGGGGCAAGACTATGGCTACACCTTC,CASSPGQDYGYTF,-,TRBJ1-2,TRBV2,-
TGTGCCAGCAGTCCCCTTTACGAGCAGTACTTC,CASSPLYEQYF,-,TRBJ2-7,TRBV5-8,-
TGTGCCAGCAGTCTCGGTGTAGGCGAAGGCTATGGCTACACCTTC,CASSLGVGEGYGYTF,-,TRBJ1-2,TRBV5-4,-
TGTGCCAGCAGTTCTGCGGACAGGGGAGCCTATGAGCAGTTCTTC,CASSSADRGAYEQFF,TRBD1,TRBJ2-1,TRBV6-5,once
TGTGCTAGCAGCTTAGTGCTAGGGGACAATGAGCAGTTCTTC,CASSLVLGDNEQFF,-,TRBJ2-1,TRBV7-7,-
TGTGCCAGTAGCCGAGGACAGGGGACGTACGAGCAGTACTTC,CASSRGQGTYEQYF,TRBD1,TRBJ2-7,TRBV19,-
TGTGCCAGTAGTAGAGAACGGGATTGGCGTACTGAAGCTTTCTTT,CASSRERDWRTEAFF,-,TRBJ1-1,TRBV19,-
TGTGCCAGCAGCTTTGGATCTGGAAACACCATATATTTT,CASSFGSGNTIYF,-,TRBJ1-3,TRBV5-6,-
TGTGCCACCAGCAGCCTGACCAGGGGAGACAACTATGGCTACACCTTC,CATSSLTRGDNYGYTF,-,TRBJ1-2,TRBV15,-
TGTGCCAGCAGCCTAGAGCTGGCCGGCAACAGGGGCCTCTATGGCTACACCTTC,CASSLELAGNRGLYGYTF,TRBD1,TRBJ1-2,TRBV7-9,few
TGTGCCAGCAGCTTGTCAGGGGCGGACTATGGCTACACCTTC,CASSLSGADYGYTF,-,TRBJ1-2,TRBV5-4,-
TGTGCCAGCAGCCAAGATTTGAACACTGAAGCTTTCTTT,CASSQDLNTEAFF,-,TRBJ1-1,TRBV14,once
TGTGCCAGCTCACCTCCGGACAGGGGGCTTCACGAGCAGTACTTC,CASSPPDRGLHEQYF,TRBD1,TRBJ2-7,TRBV18,-
TGTGCCAGCAAACAAACAGGGGGAAACACCATATATTTT,CASKQTGGNTIYF,-,TRBJ1-3,TRBV6-5,-
TGTGCCAGTAGTATAAGGTTTAACACTGAAGCTTTCTTT,CASSIRFNTEAFF,-,TRBJ1-1,TRBV19,-
TGTGCCAGCAGTTTTTTGCGTTTTTCTCCCGGGACCCGGGGGGACAATGAGCAGTTCTTC,CASSFLRFSPGTRGDNEQFF,TRBD2,TRBJ2-1,TRBV28,-
TGTGCCAGCAGCTTCCAAGCACGGGCAGGGGGCTACGAGCAGTACTTC,CASSFQARAGGYEQYF,TRBD1,TRBJ2-7,TRBV7-9,-
TGTGCCTGGAGTGTAGTAGCCGGGGAGCTGTTTTTT,CAWSVVAGELFF,-,TRBJ2-2,TRBV30,-
TGCGCCAGCAGCCTCCCCGGACAGGGTGTAGCTTTCTTT,CASSLPGQGVAFF,TRBD1,TRBJ1-1,TRBV5-1,-
TGCAGCGTTTATACACCAGCAACTAATGAAAAACTGTTTTTT,CSVYTPATNEKLFF,-,TRBJ1-4,TRBV29-1,few
TGTGCCAGCAGTGGAGGGTTGAACTTC,CASSGGLNF,-,TRBJ2-5,TRBV2,-
TGTGCCACCCCCCCTGGGACTAGGGGCGGTGAGCAGTTCTTC,CATPPGTRGGEQFF,TRBD2,TRBJ2-1,TRBV24-1,-
TGTGCCAGCAGTTTATTTGGACTAGCGGGGTCTTCTAGCACAGATACGCAGTATTTT,CASSLFGLAGSSSTDTQYF,TRBD2,TRBJ2-3,TRBV28,-
TGTGCCAGCAGACCCGGGCCCCCTAACTATGGCTACACCTTC,CASRPGPPNYGYTF,-,TRBJ1-2,TRBV6-5,-
TGTGCCAGTAGTCCGGACTCCGACAATGAGCAGTTCTTC,CASSPDSDNEQFF,-,TRBJ2-1,TRBV19,few
TGTGCCAGCAGCCAAGGGAGGGGAGGCGGTGGCTACACCTTC,CASSQGRGGGGYTF,-,TRBJ1-2,TRBV3-1/TRBV3-2,-
TGTGCCAGCAGCGACACTAGCGGGGGAGTCAATGAGCAGTTCTTC,CASSDTSGGVNEQFF,TRBD2,TRBJ2-1,TRBV4-2,-
TGTGCCAGCAGCGTAAGGTCTGGGGTGGACTACGAGCAGTACTTC,CASSVRSGVDYEQYF,-,TRBJ2-7,TRBV9,-